The 22 T cell receptor beta chains reported below all come from one sample, sequenced in a study of blood T cells in healthy people across ages. A sample-barcoded 5' primer and a J-beta primer mix were used in a second PCR of roughly 7 to 12 cycles. TCRdb reprocessed the 5' RACE reads with MiXCR, giving one entry per CDR3 protein. The sample consists of fewer than 900,000 distinct CDR3 sequences, roughly two fifths of them appearing once. The sequenced sample consisted of blood. Every receptor here comes from a woman in her fifties or sixties in good health.

This clonotype was seen many times. The CDR3 nucleotides read TGTGCCAGCAGTTTATCGGCAGCGGGGGCCAACGTCCTGACTTTC. Its protein product is CASSLSAAGANVLTF. The V gene is TRBV27, the J gene TRBJ2-6, with D uncertain. The length of the CDR3 is 15 residues. V was shortened by 0 bases and J by 4 bases, with 7 bases between the two germline ends. Germline CDR1 is MNHEY and CDR2 is SMNVEV (reference sequence).

The chain is built from TRBV6-4 and TRBJ2-1; 8 nucleotides match TRBD2. This CDR3 has 15 amino acids. After removal of 4 bases from V and 4 bases from J, the junction contained 6 bases not matched to a gene. Germline CDR1 MRHNA, CDR2 SNTAGT. The CDR3 DNA reads TGTGCCAGCAGTGTGGAAGCGGGGGAGTACAATGAGCAGTTCTTC. It specifies CASSVEAGEYNEQFF.

V usage is TRBV28 and J usage is TRBJ2-1; tentatively, D is TRBD2 (5 bases). The ends were cut back, 5 bases at V and 8 bases at J, with 22 bases in the middle. The length of the CDR3 is 16 residues. CDR1 MDHEN and CDR2 SYDVKM come from the germline V gene. CDR3: CASSPVGIGRGDEQFF. Written as DNA, the CDR3 is TGTGCCAGCAGTCCCGTCGGGATAGGACGAGGCGATGAGCAGTTCTTC. The whole variable domain, filled in from reference TRBV28 and TRBJ2-1, reads DVKVTQSSRYLVKRTGEKVFLECVQDMDHENMFWYRQDPGLGLRLIYFSYDVKMKEKGDIPEGYSVSREKKERFSLILESASTNQTSMYLCASSPVGIGRGDEQFFGPGTRLTVL.

This clonotype was counted only a few times. V is TRBV20-1 and J is TRBJ2-7; D is unclear. V lost 3 bases, J lost 6 bases, and 15 bases lay in between. The germline CDR1 and CDR2 sequences are DFQATT and SNEGSKA (reference sequence). CDR3 length: 13 residues. The CDR3 loop is CSASGLVMREQYF. DNA for the CDR3: TGCAGTGCTAGTGGCTTGGTTATGCGCGAGCAGTACTTC.

The chain is built from TRBV29-1 and TRBJ2-5, with D unresolved. This CDR3 region has 13 residues. The germline gives CDR1 SQVTM, CDR2 ANQGSEA. V dropped 6 bases and J dropped 3 bases, with 14 bases sitting between them. In DNA form, the CDR3 reads TGCAGCGTCCGCGACCTACGGAAAGAGACCCAGTACTTC. Its protein is CSVRDLRKETQYF.

As DNA, the CDR3 is TGTGCCAGCAGCCAAGGTCGACTGAGTAGCGGGAGGGCCTACAATGAGCAGTTCTTC. Protein: CASSQGRLSSGRAYNEQFF. The rearrangement links TRBV3-1 to TRBJ2-1; 11 bases fit TRBD2. V dropped 1 base and J dropped 2; count of bases not matched to a gene: 10. CDR1 is LGHDT, CDR2 YNNKEL, per germline (reference sequence). The CDR3 extends over 19 amino acids.

This chain links TRBV7-8 with TRBJ2-2; weak D call: TRBD1 (5 bases). The V and J ends lost 1 base and 1 base respectively, with 10 bases between them. This CDR3 region has 16 residues. Looked up from germline, CDR1 is SGHVS and CDR2 is FQNEAQ. The CDR3 bases are TGTGCCAGCAGCTTAGGGAGACAGCTGAACACCGGGGAGCTGTTTTTT. It is translated as CASSLGRQLNTGELFF.

This clonotype was found once. The chain employs TRBV10-1 and TRBJ1-1; D gene ambiguous. The V gene lost 6 bases and the J gene lost 1 base, with 9 bases spanning the gap. CDR3 length: 13 residues. The germline V gene encodes CDR1 WNHNN and CDR2 SYGVQD (reference sequence). In nucleotides, the CDR3 is TGCGCCAGCAGCGCCACATGGAACACTGAAGCTTTCTTT. Protein product: CASSATWNTEAFF.

The V call is TRBV24-1, the J call TRBJ1-1, with D possibly being TRBD1 (6 bases). The CDR3 runs 13 residues. Between the trimmed V and J ends, which lost 9 bases and 5 bases, there was a span of 15 bases. CDR1 and CDR2 (germline): KGHDR, SFDVKD. The CDR3 DNA reads TGTGCCACCGCCGACAGGTGGGGGACTGAAGCTTTCTTT. Encoded protein: CATADRWGTEAFF.

This rearrangement joins TRBV4-2 to TRBJ1-1, with a possible D match to TRBD1 (6 bases). Trimming took 2 bases from V and 1 from J, leaving 8 bases between them. Germline CDR1 is LGHNA and CDR2 is YNFKEQ. This CDR3 has 14 residues. The CDR3 is CASSQPGQNTEAFF. The DNA for the CDR3 is TGTGCCAGCAGCCAACCGGGACAGAACACTGAAGCTTTCTTT.

This clonotype occurred a few times. The genes are TRBV7-2 and TRBJ2-7, with 9 bases fitting TRBD2. With the DNA end fitting TRBJ2-5 better, the J assignment may be wrong. Looked up from germline, CDR1 is SGHTA and CDR2 is FQGNSA. The CDR3 covers 17 residues. Here the CDR3 DNA reads TGTGCCAGCACATACGGGGGAACAGGGAGCGGGAGGGAGACCCAGTACTTC. This translates into CASTYGGTGSGRETQYF.

This rearrangement joins TRBV20-1 to TRBJ2-5; D ambiguous. The CDR3 length is 13 residues. The V end lost 3 bases, the J end lost 1 base, and 9 bases lay between the germline ends. Germline-derived CDR1 and CDR2 are DFQATT and SNEGSKA (reference sequence). The CDR3 sequence: CSARDDTQETQYF. CDR3 in DNA: TGCAGTGCTAGGGATGACACCCAAGAGACCCAGTACTTC.

The rearrangement uses TRBV6-2 or TRBV6-3 and TRBJ2-4; TRBD2 aligns across 8 bases. The J call may be wrong; the DNA end is better matched by TRBJ2-7. CDR3 length: 15 amino acids. Germline loops: CDR1 MNHEY, CDR2 SVGEGT. This chain's CDR3 is CASSYGGTREGEQYF. The DNA of the CDR3 is TGTGCCAGCAGTTACGGCGGGACTAGAGAGGGCGAGCAGTACTTC.

V is TRBV20-1 and J is TRBJ2-1, with a weak D call TRBD2 (5 bases). The germline gives CDR1 DFQATT, CDR2 SNEGSKA (reference sequence). The CDR3 has 14 residues. Trimming left V 4 bases short and J 4 bases short, with 14 bases between. The CDR3 loop is CSATNPSGYNEQFF. The CDR3 coding sequence is TGCAGTGCTACAAACCCCTCGGGGTACAATGAGCAGTTCTTC.

The chain combines TRBV3-1 with TRBJ1-2, with D perhaps matching TRBD1 (5 bases). The CDR3 runs 15 residues. V shed 3 bases and J shed 1 base, with 12 bases lying between them. Germline V gives CDR1 LGHDT, CDR2 YNNKEL (reference sequence). DNA for the CDR3: TGTGCCAGCAGCCACCCCGGGGGGAGTAACTATGGCTACACCTTC. Its translation: CASSHPGGSNYGYTF.

V and J are TRBV19 and TRBJ2-1; 14 positions agree with TRBD2. This CDR3 region has 15 residues. The trim removed 5 bases at V and 8 bases at J, leaving 5 bases unmatched. Germline V lookup: CDR1 LNHDA, CDR2 SQIVND (reference sequence). CDR3 DNA sequence: TGTGCCAGTAGTTTCCCGGGACTAGCGGGAGATGAGCAGTTCTTC. Translated, it gives CASSFPGLAGDEQFF.

This clonotype showed up just a few times. The chain couples TRBV6-5 to TRBJ2-7, with D tentatively TRBD1 (5 bases). This CDR3 is 13 amino acids long. V dropped 10 bases and J dropped 4 bases, with 17 bases sitting between them. The germline V gene has CDR1 MNHEY and CDR2 SVGAGI. This CDR3 is CATKDISQYEQYF. The CDR3 DNA follows: TGTGCCACAAAGGACATCTCCCAGTACGAGCAGTACTTC.

Concerning this clonotype itself: A much larger clonotype is one base distant, so this may be a read error. This rearrangement joins TRBV20-1 to TRBJ2-3, with TRBD2 matching 8 bases. The germline V gene encodes CDR1 DFQATT and CDR2 SNEGSKA (reference sequence). The CDR3 covers 16 residues. V was pared by 6 bases and J by 0 bases, with 11 bases of the junction left unmatched. CDR3 sequence reads: CSADPLAGRSTDTQYF. The CDR3 region has the DNA TGCAGTGCCGACCCTTTAGCGGGGAGAAGCACAGATACGCAGTATTTT.

As for this clonotype: This may arise from a read error, as a much more abundant clone is one base away. The rearrangement uses TRBV29-1 and TRBJ1-2, with unresolved D. The CDR3 extends over 14 amino acids. The V end lost 4 bases, the J end lost 6 bases, and 18 bases lay between the germline ends. CDR1 and CDR2 (germline): SQVTM, ANQGSEA. The CDR3 DNA reads as TGCAGCGTTGGTAACGCGTGGGGAGCCCATGGCTACACCTTC. Protein: CSVGNAWGAHGYTF.

The chain carries TRBV21-1 and TRBJ2-3. TRBV21-1 is noted as a pseudogene. This CDR3 is built from 16 residues. CDR3 in DNA: TGTGCCAGCAGCAAAAGAGAAGTTAGGGTTGTGGATACGCAGTATTTT. Its translation: CASSKREVRVVDTQYF.

This clonotype was counted between two and nine times. DNA of the CDR3: TGTGCCAGCAGCCAAGAAAGGGTAGCGGGTGGGTCTGGGGCCAACGTCCTGACTTTC. Encoded protein: CASSQERVAGGSGANVLTF. The chain couples TRBV4-2 to TRBJ2-6, with 7 bases matching TRBD2. This CDR3 region has 19 residues. CDR1 LGHNA and CDR2 YNFKEQ come from the germline V gene. The J segment lost 1 base and the V segment lost 0 bases, leaving 9 bases of the junction unmatched.

The chain employs TRBV5-5 and TRBJ2-3; D is unclear. Germline V CDR1 and CDR2: SGHKS, YYEKEE (reference sequence). This CDR3 comprises 12 residues. Trimming took 4 bases from V and 5 from J, leaving 8 bases between them. CDR3 in amino acids: CASSPELDTQYF. The DNA of the CDR3 is TGTGCCAGCAGCCCGGAGCTAGATACGCAGTATTTT.